These 9 T cell receptor beta chains were all obtained from the same sample, sequenced in a study of lymphopenia after photon versus proton radiotherapy. This table comes from immunoSEQ multiplex PCR, and its TCRdb copy is limited to in-frame clones, with some not included. The data show roughly 30,000 clones, with approximately 95% seen just once and less than 0.75% held by the top ten. The starting material was peripheral blood, obtained from a patient treated with photon-based radiotherapy. These receptors were obtained from a woman in her forties or fifties with cholangiocarcinoma.

In this sample, this clone turned up once. J is TRBJ2-1 and V is TRBV7-2; 7 bases fit TRBD2. With V trimmed by 4 bases and J by 2 bases, 8 bases remained unmatched. Germline lookup yields CDR1 SGHTA and CDR2 FQGNSA. This CDR3 has 16 amino acids. The DNA for the CDR3 is TGTGCCAGCAGCTCAGCGGGGCGGGCGACCTACAATGAGCAGTTCTTC. Protein: CASSSAGRATYNEQFF.

The gene calls are TRBV7-6 and TRBJ2-1; D is unclear. With 2 bases removed from V and 1 base from J, the gap between germline ends came to 15 bases. The CDR3 extends over 17 amino acids. Germline CDR1 and CDR2: SGHVS and FNYEAQ. The CDR3 coding sequence is TGTGCCAGCAGCTTATACGGCACTACAATTTCCTACAATGAGCAGTTCTTC. This gives the protein CASSLYGTTISYNEQFF.

The table lists this clone with a count of one. This chain connects TRBV4-1 to TRBJ2-1; TRBD2 matches 8 bases. This CDR3 contains 18 residues. Germline CDR1 and CDR2: MGHRA and YSYEKL. J was trimmed by 0 bases and V by 5 bases; bases with no gene match: 12. The CDR3 DNA is TGCGCCAGCAGCTATGGGGGCAGCGGGGGTTCCTCCTACAATGAGCAGTTCTTC. The encoded protein is CASSYGGSGGSSYNEQFF.

The J gene is TRBJ1-1, the V gene TRBV14; D is perhaps TRBD1 (6 bases). V was clipped by 5 bases and J by 6 bases, with 13 bases between them. The CDR3 is 13 residues long. Germline assignment: CDR1 SGHDN and CDR2 FVKESK. The CDR3: CASSAVTGSEAFF. The CDR3 bases are TGTGCCAGCAGCGCAGTAACAGGGTCTGAAGCTTTCTTT.

DNA for the CDR3: TGTGCCAGCAGTTTATACCGGGGACCAGTAGCCTATAATTCACCCCTCCACTTT. Translating it yields CASSLYRGPVAYNSPLHF. This sequence joins TRBV28 and TRBJ1-6; weak D call: TRBD1 (5 bases). The V and J ends lost 1 base and 2 bases respectively, with 15 bases between them. Per germline, CDR1 MDHEN and CDR2 SYDVKM. The CDR3 extends over 18 amino acids.

The chain links TRBV4-3 to TRBJ1-1; D call uncertain. The V end was cut by 1 base, the J end by 0 bases, with 3 bases between. The CDR3 has 13 amino acids. Germline V gene data show CDR1 as LGHNA and CDR2 as YSLEER. The CDR3 reads CASSQVMNTEAFF. The CDR3 DNA sequence: TGCGCCAGCAGCCAAGTTATGAACACTGAAGCTTTCTTT.

V and J are TRBV6-5 and TRBJ1-1, with TRBD1 identical over 7 bases. The CDR3 covers 13 residues. After removal of 6 bases from V and 8 bases from J, the junction contained 9 bases not matched to a gene. CDR1 and CDR2 (germline): MNHEY, SVGAGI. CDR3 region: CASSKTGSREAFF. The CDR3 bases are TGTGCCAGCAGCAAGACAGGGTCCAGGGAAGCTTTCTTT.

This rearrangement joins TRBV6-5 to TRBJ1-2; weak D call: TRBD1 (5 bases). Deletions cut 9 bases from V and 6 bases from J, with 17 bases between. CDR1 MNHEY and CDR2 SVGAGI come from the germline V gene. This CDR3 region has 13 residues. This CDR3 reads CASVDNRRHGYTF. The CDR3 DNA reads TGTGCCAGTGTGGACAATCGGAGGCATGGCTACACCTTC.

This chain connects TRBV5-1 to TRBJ2-1; 8 bases align to TRBD1. The CDR3 sequence is 15 residues long. The V and J ends lost 3 bases and 6 bases, in that order; junction bases with no gene match: 8. CDR1 is SGHRS, CDR2 YFSETQ, per germline. For the CDR3, the DNA is TGCGCCAGCAGCTCGGGACAGGAATATGGCAATGAGCAGTTCTTC. It is translated as CASSSGQEYGNEQFF.